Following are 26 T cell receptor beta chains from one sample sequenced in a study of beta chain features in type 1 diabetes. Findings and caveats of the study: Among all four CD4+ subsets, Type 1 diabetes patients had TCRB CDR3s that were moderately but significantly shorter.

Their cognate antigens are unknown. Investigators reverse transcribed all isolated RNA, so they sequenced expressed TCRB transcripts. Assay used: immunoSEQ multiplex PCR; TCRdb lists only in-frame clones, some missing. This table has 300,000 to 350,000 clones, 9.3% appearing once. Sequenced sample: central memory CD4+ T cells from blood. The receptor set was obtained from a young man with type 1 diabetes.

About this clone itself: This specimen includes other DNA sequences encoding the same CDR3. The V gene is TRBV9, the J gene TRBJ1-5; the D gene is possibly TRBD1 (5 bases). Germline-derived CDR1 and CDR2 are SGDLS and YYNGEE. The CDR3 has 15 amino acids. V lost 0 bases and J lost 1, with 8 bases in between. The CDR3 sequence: CASSVAGGSNQPQHF. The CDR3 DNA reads TGTGCCAGCAGCGTAGCTGGGGGGAGCAATCAGCCCCAGCATTTT.

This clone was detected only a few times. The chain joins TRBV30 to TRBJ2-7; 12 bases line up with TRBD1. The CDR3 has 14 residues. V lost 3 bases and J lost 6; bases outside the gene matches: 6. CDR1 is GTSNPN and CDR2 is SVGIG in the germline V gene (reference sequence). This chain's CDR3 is CAWRGTGGFGEQYF. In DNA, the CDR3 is TGTGCCTGGAGGGGGACAGGGGGCTTCGGCGAGCAGTACTTC. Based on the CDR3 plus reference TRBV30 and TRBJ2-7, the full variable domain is SQTIHQWPATLVQPVGSPLSLECTVEGTSNPNLYWYRQAAGRGLQLLFYSVGIGQISSEVPQNLSASRPQDRQFILSSKKLLLSDSGFYLCAWRGTGGFGEQYFGPGTRLTVT.

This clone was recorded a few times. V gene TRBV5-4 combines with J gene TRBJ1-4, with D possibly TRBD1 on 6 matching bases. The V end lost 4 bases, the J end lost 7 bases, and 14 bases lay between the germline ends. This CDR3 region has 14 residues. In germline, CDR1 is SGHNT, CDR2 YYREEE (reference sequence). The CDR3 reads CASSPDRGSEKLFF. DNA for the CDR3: TGTGCCAGCAGCCCGGACAGAGGATCTGAAAAACTGTTTTTT.

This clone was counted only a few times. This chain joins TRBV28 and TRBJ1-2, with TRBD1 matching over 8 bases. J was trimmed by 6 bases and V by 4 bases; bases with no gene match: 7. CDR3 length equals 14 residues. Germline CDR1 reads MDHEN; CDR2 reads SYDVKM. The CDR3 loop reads CASSSGGPVDGYTF. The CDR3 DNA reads TGTGCCAGCAGTTCAGGGGGCCCAGTTGATGGCTACACCTTC.

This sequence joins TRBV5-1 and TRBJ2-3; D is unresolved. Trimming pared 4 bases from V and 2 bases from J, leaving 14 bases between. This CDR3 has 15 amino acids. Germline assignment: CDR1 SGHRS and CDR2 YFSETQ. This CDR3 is CASSRSLADTDTQYF. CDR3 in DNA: TGCGCCAGCAGCCGGTCCCTGGCTGACACAGATACGCAGTATTTT.

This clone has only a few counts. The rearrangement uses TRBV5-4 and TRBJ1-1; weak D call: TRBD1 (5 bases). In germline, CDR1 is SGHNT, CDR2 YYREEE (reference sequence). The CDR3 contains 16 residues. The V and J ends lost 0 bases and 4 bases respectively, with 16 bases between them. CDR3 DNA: TGTGCCAGCAGCTTGGGATTAGGAGGGGCCGTCACTGAAGCTTTCTTT. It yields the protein CASSLGLGGAVTEAFF.

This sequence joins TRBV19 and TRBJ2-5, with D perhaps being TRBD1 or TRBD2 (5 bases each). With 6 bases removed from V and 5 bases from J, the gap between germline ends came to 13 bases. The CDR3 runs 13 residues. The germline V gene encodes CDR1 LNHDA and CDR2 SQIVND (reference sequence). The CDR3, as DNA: TGTGCCAGTAGCGGGACCGACCGGGAGACCCAGTACTTC. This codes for CASSGTDRETQYF. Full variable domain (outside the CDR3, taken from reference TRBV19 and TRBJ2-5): DGGITQSPKYLFRKEGQNVTLSCEQNLNHDAMYWYRQDPGQGLRLIYYSQIVNDFQKGDIAEGYSVSREKKESFPLTVTSAQKNPTAFYLCASSGTDRETQYFGPGTRLLVL.

CDR3 DNA: TGTGCCAGCAGTCCCAGGACTAGCGGGGGTAATGAGCAGTTCTTC. Translated: CASSPRTSGGNEQFF. The genes are TRBV6-1 and TRBJ2-1; 13 positions match TRBD2. Per the germline V gene, CDR1 is MNHNS and CDR2 is SASEGT. With V trimmed by 5 bases and J by 7 bases, 5 bases remained unmatched. This CDR3 contains 15 residues.

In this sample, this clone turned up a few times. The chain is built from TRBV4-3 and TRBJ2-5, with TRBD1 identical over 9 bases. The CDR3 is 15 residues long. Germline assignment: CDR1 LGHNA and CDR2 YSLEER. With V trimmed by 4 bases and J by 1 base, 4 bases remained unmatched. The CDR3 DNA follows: TGCGCCAGCAGCCGGGGACAGGGCTCCCAAGAGACCCAGTACTTC. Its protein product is CASSRGQGSQETQYF.

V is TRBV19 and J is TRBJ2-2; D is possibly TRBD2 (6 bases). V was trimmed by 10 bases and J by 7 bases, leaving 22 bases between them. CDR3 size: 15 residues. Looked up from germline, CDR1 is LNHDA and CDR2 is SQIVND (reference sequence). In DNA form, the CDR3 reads TGTGCCACCCAACGAACGGAGGGGCGACACGGGGAGCTGTTTTTT. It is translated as CATQRTEGRHGELFF.

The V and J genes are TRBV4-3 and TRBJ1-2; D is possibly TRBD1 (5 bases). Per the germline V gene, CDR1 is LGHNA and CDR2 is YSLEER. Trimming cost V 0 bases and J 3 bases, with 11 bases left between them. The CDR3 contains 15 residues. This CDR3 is CASSQDLRGDYGYTF. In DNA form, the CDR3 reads TGCGCCAGCAGCCAAGATCTGCGGGGGGACTATGGCTACACCTTC.

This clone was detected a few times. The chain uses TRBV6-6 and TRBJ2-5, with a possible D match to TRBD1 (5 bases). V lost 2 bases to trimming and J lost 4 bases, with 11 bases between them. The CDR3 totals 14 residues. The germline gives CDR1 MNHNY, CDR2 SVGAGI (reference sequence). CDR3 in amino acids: CASSYNQGLETQYF. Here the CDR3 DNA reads TGTGCCAGCAGTTACAATCAGGGTTTAGAGACCCAGTACTTC.

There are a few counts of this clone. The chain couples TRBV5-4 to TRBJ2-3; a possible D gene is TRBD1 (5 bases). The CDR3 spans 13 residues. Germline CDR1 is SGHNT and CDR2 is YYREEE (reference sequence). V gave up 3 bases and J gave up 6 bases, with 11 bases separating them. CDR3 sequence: CASSSFSGDTQYF. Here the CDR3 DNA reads TGTGCCAGCAGCTCTTTCTCAGGGGATACGCAGTATTTT.

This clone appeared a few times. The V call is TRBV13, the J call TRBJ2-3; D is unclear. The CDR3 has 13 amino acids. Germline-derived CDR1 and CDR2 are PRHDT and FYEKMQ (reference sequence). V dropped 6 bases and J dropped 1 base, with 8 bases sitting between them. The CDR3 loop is CASSPLGTDTQYF. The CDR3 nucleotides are TGTGCCAGCAGTCCCCTGGGCACAGATACGCAGTATTTT.

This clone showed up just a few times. The DNA of the CDR3 is TGTGCCAGCAGCTTACAGGACAGCACAGATACGCAGTATTTT. Protein product: CASSLQDSTDTQYF. This chain joins TRBV5-4 and TRBJ2-3, with D possibly being TRBD1 (5 bases). Germline values: CDR1 SGHNT, CDR2 YYREEE (reference sequence). Trimming cost V 2 bases and J 0 bases, with 7 bases left between them. The CDR3 totals 14 residues.

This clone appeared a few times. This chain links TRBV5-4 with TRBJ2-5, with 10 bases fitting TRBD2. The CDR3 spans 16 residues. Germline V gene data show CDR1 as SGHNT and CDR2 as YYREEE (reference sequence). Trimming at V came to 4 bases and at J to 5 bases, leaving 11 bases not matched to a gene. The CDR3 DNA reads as TGTGCCAGCAGCCTTTTCAGCGGGGGGGCGGGTGAGACCCAGTACTTC. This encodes CASSLFSGGAGETQYF.

CDR3 DNA sequence: TGTGCCAGCCGCAAAGGGCTTGAGGGTGGCGGAAACACCATATATTTT. Amino acid sequence: CASRKGLEGGGNTIYF. The chain has TRBV7-2 and TRBJ1-3; D remains unclear. Trimming shortened V by 8 bases and J by 4 bases, and 21 bases separated the two germline ends. The CDR3 length is 16 residues. The germline CDR1 and CDR2 sequences are SGHTA and FQGNSA. Based on the CDR3 plus reference TRBV7-2 and TRBJ1-3, the full variable domain is GAGVSQSPSNKVTEKGKDVELRCDPISGHTALYWYRQSLGQGLEFLIYFQGNSAPDKSGLPSDRFSAERTGGSVSTLTIQRTQQEDSAVYLCASRKGLEGGGNTIYFGEGSWLTVV.

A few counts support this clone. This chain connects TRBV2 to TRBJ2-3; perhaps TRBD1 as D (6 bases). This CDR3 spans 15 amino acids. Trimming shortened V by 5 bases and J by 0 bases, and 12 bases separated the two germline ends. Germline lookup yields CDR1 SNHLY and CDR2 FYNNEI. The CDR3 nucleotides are TGTGCCAGCAGTCTCGATGGGGGCAGCACAGATACGCAGTATTTT. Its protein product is CASSLDGGSTDTQYF.

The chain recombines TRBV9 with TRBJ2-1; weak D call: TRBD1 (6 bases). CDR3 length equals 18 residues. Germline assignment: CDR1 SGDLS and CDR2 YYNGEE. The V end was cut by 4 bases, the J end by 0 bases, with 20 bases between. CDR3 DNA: TGTGCCAGCAGCCCCCAACTCAGACAGGCGGGCTCCTACAATGAGCAGTTCTTC. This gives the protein CASSPQLRQAGSYNEQFF.

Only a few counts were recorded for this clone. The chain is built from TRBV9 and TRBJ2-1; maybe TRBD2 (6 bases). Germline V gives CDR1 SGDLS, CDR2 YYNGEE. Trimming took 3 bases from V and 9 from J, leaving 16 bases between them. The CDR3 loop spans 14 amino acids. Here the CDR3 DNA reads TGTGCCAGCAGCGGCGGGACGGGCAACTCTGAGCAGTTCTTC. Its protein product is CASSGGTGNSEQFF. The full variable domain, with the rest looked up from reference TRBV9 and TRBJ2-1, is DSGVTQTPKHLITATGQRVTLRCSPRSGDLSVYWYQQSLDQGLQFLIQYYNGEERAKGNILERFSAQQFPDLHSELNLSSLELGDSALYFCASSGGTGNSEQFFGPGTRLTVL.

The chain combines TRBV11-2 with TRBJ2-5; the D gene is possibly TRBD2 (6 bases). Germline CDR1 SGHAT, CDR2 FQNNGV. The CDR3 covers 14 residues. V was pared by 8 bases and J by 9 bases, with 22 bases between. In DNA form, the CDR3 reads TGTGCCAGCGGCCACTCAGCGGGCGGAGGGGCCCAGTACTTC. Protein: CASGHSAGGGAQYF.

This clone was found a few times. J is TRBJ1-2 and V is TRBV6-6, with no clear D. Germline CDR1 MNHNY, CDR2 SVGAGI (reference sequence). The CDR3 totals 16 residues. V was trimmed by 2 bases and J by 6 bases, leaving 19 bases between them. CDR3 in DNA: TGTGCCAGCAGTTACACCTCGGGCCTACTAATACATGGCTACACCTTC. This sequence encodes CASSYTSGLLIHGYTF.

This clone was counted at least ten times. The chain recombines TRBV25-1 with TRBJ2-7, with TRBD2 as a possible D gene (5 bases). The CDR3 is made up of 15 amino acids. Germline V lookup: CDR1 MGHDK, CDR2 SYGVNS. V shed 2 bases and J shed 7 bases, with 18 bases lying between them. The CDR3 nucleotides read TGTGCCAGCAGTGAACCGGGCCTCGGGATAAGGGAGCAGTACTTC. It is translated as CASSEPGLGIREQYF.

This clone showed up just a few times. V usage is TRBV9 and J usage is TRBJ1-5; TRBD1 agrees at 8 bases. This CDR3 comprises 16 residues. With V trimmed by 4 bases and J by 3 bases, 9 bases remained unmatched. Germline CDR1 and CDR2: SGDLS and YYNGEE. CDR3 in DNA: TGTGCCAGCAGCCTAGGACAGGGAGGGGCCAATCAGCCCCAGCATTTT. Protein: CASSLGQGGANQPQHF.

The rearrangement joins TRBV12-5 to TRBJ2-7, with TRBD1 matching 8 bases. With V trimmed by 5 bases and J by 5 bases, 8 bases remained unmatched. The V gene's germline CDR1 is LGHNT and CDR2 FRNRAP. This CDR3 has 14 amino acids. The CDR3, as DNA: TGTGCTAGTGGTCTTGGACAGGGCGGCGACGAGCAGTACTTC. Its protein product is CASGLGQGGDEQYF.

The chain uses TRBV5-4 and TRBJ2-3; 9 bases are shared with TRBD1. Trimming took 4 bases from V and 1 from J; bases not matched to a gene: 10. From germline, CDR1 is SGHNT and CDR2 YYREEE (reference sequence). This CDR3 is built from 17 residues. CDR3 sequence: CASSTRQGTGRTDTQYF. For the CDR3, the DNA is TGTGCCAGCAGCACACGGCAGGGGACAGGGCGCACAGATACGCAGTATTTT.